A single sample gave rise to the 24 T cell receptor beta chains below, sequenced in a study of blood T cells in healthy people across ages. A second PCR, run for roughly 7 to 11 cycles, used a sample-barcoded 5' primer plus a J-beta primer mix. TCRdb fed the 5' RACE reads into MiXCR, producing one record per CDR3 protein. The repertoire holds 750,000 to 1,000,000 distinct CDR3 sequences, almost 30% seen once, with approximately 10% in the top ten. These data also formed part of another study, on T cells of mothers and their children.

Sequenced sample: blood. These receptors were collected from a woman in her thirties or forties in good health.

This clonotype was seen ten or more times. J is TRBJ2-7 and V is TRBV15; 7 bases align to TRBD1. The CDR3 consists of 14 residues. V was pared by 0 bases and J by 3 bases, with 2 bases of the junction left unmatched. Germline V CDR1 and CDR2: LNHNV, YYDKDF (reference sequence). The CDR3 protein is CATSREGGSYEQYF. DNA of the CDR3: TGTGCCACCAGCAGAGAAGGGGGCAGCTACGAGCAGTACTTC.

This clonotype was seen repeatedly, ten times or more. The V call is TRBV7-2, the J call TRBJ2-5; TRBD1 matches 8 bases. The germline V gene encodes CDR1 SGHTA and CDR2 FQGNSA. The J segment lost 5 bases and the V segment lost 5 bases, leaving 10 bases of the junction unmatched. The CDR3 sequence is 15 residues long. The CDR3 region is CASSDGQGTGETQYF. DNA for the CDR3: TGTGCCAGCAGCGATGGACAGGGTACGGGGGAGACCCAGTACTTC.

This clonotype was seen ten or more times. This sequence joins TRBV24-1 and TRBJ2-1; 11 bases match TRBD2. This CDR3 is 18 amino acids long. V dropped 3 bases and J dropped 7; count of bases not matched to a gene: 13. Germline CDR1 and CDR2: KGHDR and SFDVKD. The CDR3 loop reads CATSDPSVSGGAKNEQFF. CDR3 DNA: TGTGCCACCAGTGATCCCTCCGTTAGCGGGGGGGCAAAGAATGAGCAGTTCTTC.

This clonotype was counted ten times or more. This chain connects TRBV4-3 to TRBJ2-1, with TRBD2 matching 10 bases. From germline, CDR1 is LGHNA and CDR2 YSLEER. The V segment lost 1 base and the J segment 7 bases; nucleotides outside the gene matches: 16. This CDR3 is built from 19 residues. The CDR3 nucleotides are TGCGCCAGCAGCCAAGGGGTGCCCAGCGGGGGGGGTTTAGATAATGAGCAGTTCTTC. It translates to CASSQGVPSGGGLDNEQFF.

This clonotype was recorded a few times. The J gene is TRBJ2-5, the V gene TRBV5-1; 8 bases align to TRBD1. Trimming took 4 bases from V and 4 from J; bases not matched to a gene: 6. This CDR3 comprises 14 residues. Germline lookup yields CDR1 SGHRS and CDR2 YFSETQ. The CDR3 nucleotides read TGCGCCAGCAGCAACCCCGGGACAGGAGAGACCCAGTACTTC. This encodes CASSNPGTGETQYF.

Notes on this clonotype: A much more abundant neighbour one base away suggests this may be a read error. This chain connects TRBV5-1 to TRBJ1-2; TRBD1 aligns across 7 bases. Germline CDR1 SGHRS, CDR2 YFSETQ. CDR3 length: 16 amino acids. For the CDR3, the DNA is TGCGCCGGCAGCTCGCACCCAACCCAGGGGGGCGATGGCTACACCTTC. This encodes CAGSSHPTQGGDGYTF.

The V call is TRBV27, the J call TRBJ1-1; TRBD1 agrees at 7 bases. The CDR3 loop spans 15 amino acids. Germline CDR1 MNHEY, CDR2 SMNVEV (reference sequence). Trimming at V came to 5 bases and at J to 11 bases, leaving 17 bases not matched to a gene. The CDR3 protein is CASSPLRGAGGDAFF. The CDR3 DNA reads TGTGCCAGCAGTCCTCTTAGGGGTGCAGGGGGAGATGCTTTCTTT.

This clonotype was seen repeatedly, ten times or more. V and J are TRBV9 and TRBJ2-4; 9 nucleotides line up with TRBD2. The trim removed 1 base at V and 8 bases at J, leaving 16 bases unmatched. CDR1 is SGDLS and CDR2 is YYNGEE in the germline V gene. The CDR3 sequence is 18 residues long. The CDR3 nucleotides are TGTGCCAGCAGCGTAACGCTAGGGGGACAGCGGGGGGCGGACATTCAGTACTTC. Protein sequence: CASSVTLGGQRGADIQYF.

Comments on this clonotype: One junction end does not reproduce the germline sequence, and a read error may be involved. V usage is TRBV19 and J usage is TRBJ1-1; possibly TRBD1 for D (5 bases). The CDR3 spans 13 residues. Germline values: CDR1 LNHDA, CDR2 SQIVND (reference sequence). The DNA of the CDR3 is TGTACCAGTACCGAAACAGGGAACACTGAAGCTTTCTTT. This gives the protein CTSTETGNTEAFF.

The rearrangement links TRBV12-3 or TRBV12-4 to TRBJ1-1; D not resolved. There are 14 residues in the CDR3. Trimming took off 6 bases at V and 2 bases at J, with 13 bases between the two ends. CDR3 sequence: CASSFITVNTEAFF. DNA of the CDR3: TGTGCCAGCAGCTTCATTACAGTCAACACTGAAGCTTTCTTT.

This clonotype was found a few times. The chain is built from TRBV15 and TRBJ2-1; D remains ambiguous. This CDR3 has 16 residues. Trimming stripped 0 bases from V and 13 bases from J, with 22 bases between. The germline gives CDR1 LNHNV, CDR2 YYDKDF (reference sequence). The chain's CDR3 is CATSRETLGNQETQFF. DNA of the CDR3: TGTGCCACCAGCAGAGAGACCTTGGGGAACCAAGAGACCCAGTTCTTC.

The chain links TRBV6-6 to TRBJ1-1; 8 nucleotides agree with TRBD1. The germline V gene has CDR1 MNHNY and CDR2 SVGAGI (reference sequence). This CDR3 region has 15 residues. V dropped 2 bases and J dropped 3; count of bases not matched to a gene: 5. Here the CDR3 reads CASSYPGQGDTEAFF. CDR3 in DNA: TGTGCCAGCAGTTACCCCGGACAGGGCGACACTGAAGCTTTCTTT.

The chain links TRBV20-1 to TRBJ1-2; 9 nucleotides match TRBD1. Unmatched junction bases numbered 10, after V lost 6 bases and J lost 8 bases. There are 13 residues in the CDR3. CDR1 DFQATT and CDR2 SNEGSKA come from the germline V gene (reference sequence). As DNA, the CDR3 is TGCAGTGCGGACGGACAGGGGATGGGCGGCTACACCTTC. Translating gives CSADGQGMGGYTF.

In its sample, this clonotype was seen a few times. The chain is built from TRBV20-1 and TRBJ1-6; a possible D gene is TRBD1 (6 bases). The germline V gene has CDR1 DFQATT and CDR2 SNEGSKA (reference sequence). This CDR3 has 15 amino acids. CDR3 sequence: CSPKESQGFNSPLHF. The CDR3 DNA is TGCAGCCCAAAGGAAAGTCAGGGGTTCAATTCACCCCTCCACTTT.

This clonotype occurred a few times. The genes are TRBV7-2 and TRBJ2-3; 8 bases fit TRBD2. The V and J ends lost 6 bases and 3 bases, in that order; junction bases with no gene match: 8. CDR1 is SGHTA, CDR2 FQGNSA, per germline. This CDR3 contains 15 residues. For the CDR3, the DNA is TGTGCCAGCAGGAAAACCGGGGGGGCAACAGATACGCAGTATTTT. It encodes CASRKTGGATDTQYF.

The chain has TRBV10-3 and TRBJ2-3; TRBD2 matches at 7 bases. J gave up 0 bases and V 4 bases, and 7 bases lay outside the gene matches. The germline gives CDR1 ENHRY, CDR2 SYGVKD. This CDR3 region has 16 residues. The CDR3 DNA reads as TGTGCCATCAGTGCGAGGGCGGGGGAGAGCACAGATACGCAGTATTTT. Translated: CAISARAGESTDTQYF.

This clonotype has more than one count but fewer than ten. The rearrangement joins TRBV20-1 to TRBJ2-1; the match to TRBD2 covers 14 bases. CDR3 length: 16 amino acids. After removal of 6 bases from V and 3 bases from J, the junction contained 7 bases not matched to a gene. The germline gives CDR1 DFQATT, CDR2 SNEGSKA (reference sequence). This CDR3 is CSATKGLAGGYNEQFF. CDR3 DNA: TGCAGTGCGACGAAAGGACTAGCGGGGGGCTACAATGAGCAGTTCTTC.

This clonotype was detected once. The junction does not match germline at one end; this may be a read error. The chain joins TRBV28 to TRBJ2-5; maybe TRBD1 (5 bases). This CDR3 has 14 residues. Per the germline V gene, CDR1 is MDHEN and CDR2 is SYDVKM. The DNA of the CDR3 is TGTGCCAGCAGTTTTTGGGGCCAGAAAGAGGCCCAGTACTTC. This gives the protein CASSFWGQKEAQYF.

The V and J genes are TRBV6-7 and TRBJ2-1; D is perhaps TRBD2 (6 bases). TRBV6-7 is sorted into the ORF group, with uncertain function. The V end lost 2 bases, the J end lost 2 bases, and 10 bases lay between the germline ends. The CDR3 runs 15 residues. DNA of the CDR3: TGTGCCAGCAGTTACAGGGAGGTCACCTACAATGAGCAGTTCTTC. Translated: CASSYREVTYNEQFF.

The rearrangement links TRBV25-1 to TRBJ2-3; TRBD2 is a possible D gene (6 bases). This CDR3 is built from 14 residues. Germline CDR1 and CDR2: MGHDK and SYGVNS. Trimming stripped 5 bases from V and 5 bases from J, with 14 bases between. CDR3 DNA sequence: TGTGCCAGCAGTTTCAAAGCCGGGAGAGATACGCAGTATTTT. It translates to CASSFKAGRDTQYF.

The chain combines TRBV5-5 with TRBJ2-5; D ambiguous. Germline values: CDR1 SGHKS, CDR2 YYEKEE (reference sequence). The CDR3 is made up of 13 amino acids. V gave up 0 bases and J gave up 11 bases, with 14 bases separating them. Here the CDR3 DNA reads TGTGCCAGCAGCTTGGACGTACTCAATGAGCAGTACTTC. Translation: CASSLDVLNEQYF.

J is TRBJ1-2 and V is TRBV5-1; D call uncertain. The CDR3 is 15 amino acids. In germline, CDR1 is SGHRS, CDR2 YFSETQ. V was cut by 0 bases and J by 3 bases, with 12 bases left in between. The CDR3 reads CASSLDNLGYYGYTF. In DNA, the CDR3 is TGCGCCAGCAGCTTGGATAATTTGGGCTACTATGGCTACACCTTC.

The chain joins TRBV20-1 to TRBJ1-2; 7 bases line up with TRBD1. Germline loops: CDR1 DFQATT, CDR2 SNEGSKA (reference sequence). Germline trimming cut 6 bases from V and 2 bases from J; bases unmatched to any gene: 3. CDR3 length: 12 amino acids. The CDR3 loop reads CSAKGGNYGYTF. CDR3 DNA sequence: TGCAGTGCCAAAGGGGGCAACTATGGCTACACCTTC.

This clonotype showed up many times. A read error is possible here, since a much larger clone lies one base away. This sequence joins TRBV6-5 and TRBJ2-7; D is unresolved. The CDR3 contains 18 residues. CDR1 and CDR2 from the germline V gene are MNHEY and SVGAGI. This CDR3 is CASSYSYLSVSLSYERYF. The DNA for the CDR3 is TGTGCCAGCAGTTACTCTTATCTAAGCGTCAGCCTCTCCTACGAGCGGTACTTC.